This T cell receptor beta chain was captured in a study of CD8 T cells in ankylosing spondylitis. Study observations and caveats: It was reported that disease-linked clones were significantly enriched in matched ankylosing spondylitis synovial fluid. Seemingly characteristic of ankylosing spondylitis blood was a TCR beta motif consisting of under 10 highly homologous variants.

Regarding this clonotype: Its antigen remains unknown.

CDR1 and CDR2 from the germline V gene are SGHRS and YFSETQ. The CDR3 loop spans 15 amino acids. The trim removed 4 bases at V and 2 bases at J, leaving 4 bases unmatched. It was by quantitative 5'-RACE with molecular barcodes that TCR beta libraries were made. TCRdb independently ran MiXCR on the 5' RACE reads; one entry per CDR3 protein. The data contain about 840,000 distinct CDR3 sequences, approximately 12% of them singletons. V is TRBV5-1 and J is TRBJ2-1; 9 nucleotides agree with TRBD2. Sequencing used blood, either unsorted or a sorted T cell fraction (not recorded which). This clonotype was obtained from a male donor with ankylosing spondylitis. This CDR3 is CASSPIAGAYNEQFF. The DNA for the CDR3 is TGCGCCAGCAGCCCTATAGCGGGGGCCTACAATGAGCAGTTCTTC. Full variable domain (rest looked up from reference TRBV5-1 and TRBJ2-1): KAGVTQTPRYLIKTRGQQVTLSCSPISGHRSVSWYQQTPGQGLQFLFEYFSETQRNKGNFPGRFSGRQFSNSRSEMNVSTLELGDSALYLCASSPIAGAYNEQFFGPGTRLTVL.